Below, one T cell receptor beta chain is given with its context. The antigen is unknown. V dropped 2 bases and J dropped 3 bases, with 20 bases sitting between them. The germline gives CDR1 MDHEN, CDR2 SYDVKM. This CDR3 spans 17 amino acids. The source of the sample is a study of cytomegalovirus exposure and HLA in healthy donors. Study summary: The roughly 700 first-cohort repertoires shared a platform with the approximately 110 validation repertoires, as reported in a later analysis. Regarding the study as a whole: Confirmation in vitro established that three CMV-associated chains were specific for CMV antigens. Most sequenced TCRs were rare (though some public TCRs occurred in many donors). The TCR clusters that emerged in the first cohort tended, a later analysis found, to co-occur in the 95 to 150 validation repertoires.

Sequenced by immunoSEQ multiplex PCR; TCRdb stores in-frame clones only, minus some. The sample holds a few hundred thousand clones, roughly 89% seen once. The sequence was obtained from a woman younger than 30 in good health and CMV-seronegative. The source material was PBMCs. V and J are TRBV28 and TRBJ2-7; tentative D call: TRBD2 (5 bases). The CDR3 region has the DNA TGTGCCAGCAGTTTAGATTCTGTCGGCGGGCCCGACTACGAGCAGTACTTC. It specifies CASSLDSVGGPDYEQYF.